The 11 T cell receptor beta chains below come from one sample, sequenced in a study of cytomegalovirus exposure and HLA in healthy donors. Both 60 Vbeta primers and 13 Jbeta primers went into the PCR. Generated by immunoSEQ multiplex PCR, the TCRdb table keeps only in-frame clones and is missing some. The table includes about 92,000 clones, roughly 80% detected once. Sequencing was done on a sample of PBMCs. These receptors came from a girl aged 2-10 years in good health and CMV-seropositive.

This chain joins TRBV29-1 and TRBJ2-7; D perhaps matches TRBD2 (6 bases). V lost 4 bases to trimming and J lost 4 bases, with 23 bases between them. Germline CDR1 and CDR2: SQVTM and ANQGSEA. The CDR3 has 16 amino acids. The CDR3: CSVVPVSADRGYEQYF. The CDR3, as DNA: TGCAGCGTTGTTCCCGTTTCCGCAGACCGGGGGTACGAGCAGTACTTC.

In nucleotides, the CDR3 is TGTGCCAGCAGCTTAAAGGGACAGACCCCCTATGGCTACACCTTC. This translates into CASSLKGQTPYGYTF. The chain joins TRBV7-6 to TRBJ1-2; TRBD1 aligns across 7 bases. V was clipped by 2 bases and J by 4 bases; unmatched bases: 7. CDR1 is SGHVS, CDR2 FNYEAQ, per germline. This CDR3 is 15 amino acids long.

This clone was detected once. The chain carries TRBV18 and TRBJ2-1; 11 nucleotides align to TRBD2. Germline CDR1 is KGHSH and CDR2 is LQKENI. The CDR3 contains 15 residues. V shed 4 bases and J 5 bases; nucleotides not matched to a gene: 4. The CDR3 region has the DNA TGTGCCAGCTCACAGAAGACTAGCGGGGACAATGAGCAGTTCTTC. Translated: CASSQKTSGDNEQFF.

DNA for the CDR3: TGTGCCAGCAGCGTTGCGGGACGGTTGAACACTGAAGCTTTCTTT. It specifies CASSVAGRLNTEAFF. J is TRBJ1-1 and V is TRBV9, with D perhaps matching TRBD1 (5 bases). CDR1 and CDR2 from the germline V gene are SGDLS and YYNGEE. V dropped 2 bases and J dropped 0 bases, with 11 bases sitting between them. The CDR3 totals 15 residues.

The CDR3 sequence: CASGEAGVIEQYF. In DNA form, the CDR3 reads TGTGCCAGCGGAGAAGCGGGAGTGATCGAGCAGTACTTC. This rearrangement joins TRBV6-1 to TRBJ2-5; TRBD2 matches 8 bases. The DNA end lines up better with TRBJ2-7; the J call may be wrong. CDR3 size: 13 residues. Germline V gene lookup returns CDR1 MNHNS and CDR2 SASEGT.

As DNA, the CDR3 is TGTGCCAGCAGCTTAGGGCCTCCCAGTGAGCAGTTCTTC. Amino acid sequence: CASSLGPPSEQFF. This rearrangement joins TRBV7-9 to TRBJ2-1; no clear D. Germline assignment: CDR1 SEHNR and CDR2 FQNEAQ (reference sequence). The length of the CDR3 is 13 residues. V was clipped by 1 base and J by 9 bases, with 10 bases between them. The whole variable domain, remainder taken from reference TRBV7-9 and TRBJ2-1, is DTGVSQNPRHKITKRGQNVTFRCDPISEHNRLYWYRQTLGQGPEFLTYFQNEAQLEKSRLLSDRFSAERPKGSFSTLEIQRTEQGDSAMYLCASSLGPPSEQFFGPGTRLTVL.

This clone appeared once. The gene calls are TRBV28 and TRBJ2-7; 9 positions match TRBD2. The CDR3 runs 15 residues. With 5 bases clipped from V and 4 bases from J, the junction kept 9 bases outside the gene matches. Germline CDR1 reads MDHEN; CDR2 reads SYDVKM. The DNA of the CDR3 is TGTGCCAGCAGTCCATATAGCGGGAGTGCGTACGAGCAGTACTTC. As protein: CASSPYSGSAYEQYF.

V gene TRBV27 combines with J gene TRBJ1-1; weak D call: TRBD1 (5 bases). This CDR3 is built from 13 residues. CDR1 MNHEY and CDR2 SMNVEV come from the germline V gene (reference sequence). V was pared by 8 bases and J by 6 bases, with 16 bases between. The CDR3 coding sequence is TGTGCCAGCCAGAGCTTAAAAGGGGCTGAAGCTTTCTTT. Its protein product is CASQSLKGAEAFF.

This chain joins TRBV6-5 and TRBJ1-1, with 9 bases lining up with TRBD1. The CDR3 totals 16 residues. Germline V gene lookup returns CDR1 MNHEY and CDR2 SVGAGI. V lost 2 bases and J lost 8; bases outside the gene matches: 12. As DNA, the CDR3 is TGTGCCAGCAGTTACACGTCGGACAGGGGAGGAGCGGAAGCTTTCTTT. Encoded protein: CASSYTSDRGGAEAFF.

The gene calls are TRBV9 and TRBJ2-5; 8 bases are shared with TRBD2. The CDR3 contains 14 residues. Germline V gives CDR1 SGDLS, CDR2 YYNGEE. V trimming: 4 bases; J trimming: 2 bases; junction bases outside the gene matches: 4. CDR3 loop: CASSSGRGQETQYF. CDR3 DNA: TGTGCCAGCAGCTCCGGGAGGGGACAAGAGACCCAGTACTTC.

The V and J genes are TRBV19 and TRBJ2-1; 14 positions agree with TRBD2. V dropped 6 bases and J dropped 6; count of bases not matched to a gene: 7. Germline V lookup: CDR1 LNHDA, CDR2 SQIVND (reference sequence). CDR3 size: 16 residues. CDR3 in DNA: TGTGCCAGTAGACCCGGAGGGACTAGCGGGGGCAATGAGCAGTTCTTC. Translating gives CASRPGGTSGGNEQFF.